These 27 T cell receptor beta chains came from one sample sequenced in a study of blood T cells in healthy people across ages. A second PCR of about 7 to 12 cycles used a sample-barcoded 5' primer and a J-beta primer mix. One entry per CDR3 protein, called by TCRdb with MiXCR from the 5' RACE reads. The sample has around 800,000 distinct CDR3 sequences, around 45% seen once. The sample was blood. The source is a man at least 80 years old in good health.

The chain combines TRBV9 with TRBJ2-1; 12 bases align to TRBD2. Trimming at V came to 4 bases and at J to 9 bases, leaving 11 bases not matched to a gene. CDR3 size: 16 residues. CDR1 SGDLS and CDR2 YYNGEE come from the germline V gene. CDR3 loop: CASSPYTLAGGIEQFF. DNA of the CDR3: TGTGCCAGCAGCCCCTACACACTAGCGGGAGGCATTGAGCAGTTCTTC.

The V gene is TRBV30, the J gene TRBJ1-6; D unresolved. The CDR3 extends over 14 amino acids. The germline V and J ends were trimmed by 2 bases and 2 bases, with 7 bases remaining between them. Germline V gene data show CDR1 as GTSNPN and CDR2 as SVGIG (reference sequence). Here the CDR3 DNA reads TGTGCCTGGAGTTTGAACACCTATAATTCACCCCTCCACTTT. Encoded protein: CAWSLNTYNSPLHF.

Remarks on this clonotype: A much larger clone sits a single nucleotide away, making a read error possible. The gene calls are TRBV11-3 and TRBJ2-3, with 11 positions matching TRBD2. This CDR3 has 14 amino acids. In germline, CDR1 is SGHNT, CDR2 YENEEA. The CDR3 DNA follows: TGTGCCAGCAGGACTAGCGGGAACACAGATATGCAGTATTTT. Translated, it gives CASRTSGNTDMQYF. The variable domain in full, with the rest retrieved from reference TRBV11-3 and TRBJ2-3, is EAGVVQSPRYKIIEKKQPVAFWCNPISGHNTLYWYLQNLGQGPELLIRYENEEAVDDSQLPKDRFSAERLKGVDSTLKIQPAELGDSAVYLCASRTSGNTDMQYFGPGTRLTVL.

This clonotype has just a few counts. The chain has TRBV29-1 and TRBJ2-5, with TRBD2 matching over 8 bases. CDR1 is SQVTM, CDR2 ANQGSEA, per germline. CDR3 length: 14 residues. After removal of 3 bases from V and 0 bases from J, the junction contained 3 bases not matched to a gene. DNA of the CDR3: TGCAGCGTTGATTCTAGCGGGTACCAAGAGACCCAGTACTTC. Translation gives CSVDSSGYQETQYF.

In regard to this clonotype: A much larger clone differs by one base, so this may be a read error. The chain recombines TRBV14 with TRBJ2-7, with D perhaps TRBD2 (6 bases). The CDR3 sequence is 14 residues long. Germline CDR1 SGHDN, CDR2 FVKESK. Trimming pared 4 bases from V and 0 bases from J, leaving 10 bases between. CDR3 sequence reads: CASSPQRASYEQYF. In DNA, the CDR3 is TGTGCCAGCAGCCCCCAGCGGGCCTCCTACGAGCAGTACTTC. The variable domain in full, with the rest retrieved from reference TRBV14 and TRBJ2-7, is EAGVTQFPSHSVIEKGQTVTLRCDPISGHDNLYWYRRVMGKEIKFLLHFVKESKQDESGMPNNRFLAERTGGTYSTLKVQPAELEDSGVYFCASSPQRASYEQYFGPGTRLTVT.

The rearrangement joins TRBV4-2 to TRBJ1-2; D perhaps matches TRBD1 (5 bases). The CDR3 length is 15 residues. The germline V and J ends were trimmed by 1 base and 6 bases, with 15 bases remaining between them. Germline V gene sequence: CDR1 LGHNA, CDR2 YNFKEQ. This CDR3 is CASSQGQGGGDGYTF. The CDR3 nucleotides are TGTGCCAGCAGCCAAGGCCAGGGTGGGGGAGATGGCTACACCTTC.

This chain connects TRBV5-1 to TRBJ2-5, with TRBD2 identical over 9 bases. The assigned J gene may be wrong: the sequence end matches TRBJ2-7 better. From germline, CDR1 is SGHRS and CDR2 YFSETQ. The CDR3 runs 14 residues. CDR3 region: CANPKREDSYEQYF. CDR3 in DNA: TGCGCCAACCCCAAGCGGGAGGACTCCTACGAGCAGTACTTC.

The chain recombines TRBV20-1 with TRBJ2-1, with 7 bases lining up with TRBD1. Germline V gives CDR1 DFQATT, CDR2 SNEGSKA (reference sequence). Trimming cost V 5 bases and J 7 bases; bases outside gene matches: 11. There are 14 residues in the CDR3. The CDR3 here is CSAPQGVFGNEQFF. CDR3 DNA: TGCAGTGCTCCGCAGGGGGTTTTTGGTAATGAGCAGTTCTTC.

This clonotype was recorded many times. V gene TRBV29-1 combines with J gene TRBJ1-5, with 8 bases lining up with TRBD1. Trimming removed 6 bases from V and 12 bases from J; junction bases left unmatched: 10. Germline V lookup: CDR1 SQVTM, CDR2 ANQGSEA. There are 12 residues in the CDR3. The CDR3 nucleotides are TGCAGCGTACGGGGGGGACAGGTTCACCAGCATTTT. Its translation is CSVRGGQVHQHF.

This rearrangement joins TRBV25-1 to TRBJ2-7, with 7 bases lining up with TRBD2. The DNA end lines up better with TRBJ2-5; the J call may be wrong. CDR1 is MGHDK, CDR2 SYGVNS, per germline. This CDR3 region has 13 residues. CDR3 protein: CASTPAGRETQYF. CDR3 sequence (DNA): TGTGCCAGCACTCCAGCGGGACGGGAGACCCAGTACTTC.

This clonotype has just a few counts. The chain employs TRBV24-1 and TRBJ1-5; 7 bases agree with TRBD1. The ends lost 7 bases at V and 5 bases at J; junction bases unmatched: 13. Germline CDR1 is KGHDR and CDR2 is SFDVKD. The CDR3 is 16 residues long. CDR3 coding DNA: TGTGCCACCAGAGACGGCCGACAGGGAGGGGATCAGCCCCAGCATTTT. The encoded protein is CATRDGRQGGDQPQHF.

A few counts support this clonotype. V is TRBV12-3 or TRBV12-4 and J is TRBJ2-5; 7 nucleotides agree with TRBD1. The trim removed 2 bases at V and 5 bases at J, leaving 5 bases unmatched. The CDR3 extends over 14 amino acids. This chain's CDR3 is CASSLSTGTETQYF. In DNA, the CDR3 is TGTGCCAGCAGTTTATCGACAGGGACGGAGACCCAGTACTTC.

This clonotype is a singleton in its sample. The chain combines TRBV7-9 with TRBJ1-4, with 9 bases matching TRBD1. The CDR3 totals 14 residues. V was clipped by 5 bases and J by 8 bases; unmatched bases: 6. Germline loops: CDR1 SEHNR, CDR2 FQNEAQ (reference sequence). The CDR3 sequence is CASSTDRGGEKLFF. The CDR3 DNA reads as TGTGCCAGCAGCACGGACAGGGGAGGGGAAAAACTGTTTTTT.

The chain links TRBV5-1 to TRBJ1-3, with D possibly matching TRBD1 (5 bases). This CDR3 spans 15 amino acids. V lost 4 bases and J 0 bases, leaving 11 bases between the germline ends. Germline V gene sequence: CDR1 SGHRS, CDR2 YFSETQ. The CDR3 protein is CASSVGRSSGNTIYF. As DNA, the CDR3 is TGCGCCAGCAGCGTGGGACGGTCCTCTGGAAACACCATATATTTT.

This clonotype has a count of ten or more. Relative to the germline gene, one junction end is altered; a read error may explain this. The chain links TRBV12-3 or TRBV12-4 to TRBJ2-7, with D maybe TRBD1 (5 bases). The CDR3 runs to 15 residues. The CDR3 region has the DNA TGTGCCAGCAGCTTAGGGCAGGGTGTATCCTACGAGCAGTACTTC. This translates into CASSLGQGVSYEQYF.

This chain links TRBV15 with TRBJ2-7, with D possibly being TRBD1 (6 bases). Trimming pared 1 base from V and 5 bases from J, leaving 21 bases between. CDR1 and CDR2 from the germline V gene are LNHNV and YYDKDF (reference sequence). CDR3 length: 17 amino acids. The CDR3 spells CATSRGMGTTRLDEQYF. Written as DNA, the CDR3 is TGTGCCACCAGCAGAGGGATGGGGACAACCCGTTTGGACGAGCAGTACTTC. Full variable domain (remainder filled in from reference TRBV15 and TRBJ2-7): DAMVIQNPRYQVTQFGKPVTLSCSQTLNHNVMYWYQQKSSQAPKLLFHYYDKDFNNEADTPDNFQSRRPNTSFCFLDIRSPGLGDTAMYLCATSRGMGTTRLDEQYFGPGTRLTVT.

This rearrangement joins TRBV28 to TRBJ1-5; perhaps TRBD1 as D (6 bases). The V gene's germline CDR1 is MDHEN and CDR2 SYDVKM. The CDR3 is 13 residues long. V was clipped by 4 bases and J by 4 bases, with 8 bases between them. The CDR3 DNA reads as TGTGCCAGCAGTTCAGGACAGAATCAGCCCCAGCATTTT. As protein: CASSSGQNQPQHF.

This chain connects TRBV20-1 to TRBJ1-4; 7 nucleotides agree with TRBD1. Germline V gives CDR1 DFQATT, CDR2 SNEGSKA (reference sequence). Trimming cost V 2 bases and J 3 bases; bases outside gene matches: 3. The CDR3 totals 14 residues. CDR3 DNA sequence: TGCAGTGCTAGACGACAGGGAGCTAATGAAAAACTGTTTTTT. This translates into CSARRQGANEKLFF.

This clonotype was counted ten times or more. The chain is built from TRBV5-1 and TRBJ1-2, with D unclear. Germline V gene sequence: CDR1 SGHRS, CDR2 YFSETQ. The CDR3 runs to 13 residues. Between the trimmed V and J ends, which lost 4 bases and 3 bases, there was a span of 10 bases. The CDR3 protein is CASSMDPDYGYTF. The DNA of the CDR3 is TGCGCCAGCAGCATGGACCCAGACTATGGCTACACCTTC. Full variable domain (outside the CDR3, taken from reference TRBV5-1 and TRBJ1-2): KAGVTQTPRYLIKTRGQQVTLSCSPISGHRSVSWYQQTPGQGLQFLFEYFSETQRNKGNFPGRFSGRQFSNSRSEMNVSTLELGDSALYLCASSMDPDYGYTFGSGTRLTVV.

This clonotype appeared a few times. The chain joins TRBV3-1 to TRBJ2-7, with 9 bases aligning to TRBD2. V gave up 6 bases and J gave up 0 bases; unmatched junction bases: 6. There are 15 residues in the CDR3. Germline loops: CDR1 LGHDT, CDR2 YNNKEL (reference sequence). The CDR3 region has the DNA TGTGCCAGCAGTCGGACTAGCGATAGCTCCTACGAGCAGTACTTC. It encodes CASSRTSDSSYEQYF.

In nucleotides, the CDR3 is TGCGCCAGCAGCTTGTTTAGACAGGGAAGATACAATGAGCAGTTCTTC. This sequence encodes CASSLFRQGRYNEQFF. The J gene is TRBJ2-1, the V gene TRBV5-1; 7 nucleotides align to TRBD1. The length of the CDR3 is 16 residues. Germline loops: CDR1 SGHRS, CDR2 YFSETQ. J lost 4 bases, V lost 1 base, and 8 bases had no gene match.

This clonotype was found a few times. The chain has TRBV4-2 and TRBJ1-1; possibly TRBD1 for D (5 bases). Germline CDR1 and CDR2: LGHNA and YNFKEQ. V was pared by 4 bases and J by 4 bases, with 10 bases between. This CDR3 region has 13 residues. The CDR3 DNA sequence: TGTGCCAGCAGCCCGCCGGGGACCACTGAAGCTTTCTTT. Its protein product is CASSPPGTTEAFF.

As for this clonotype: Just one base apart from a much larger clone, this may be a read error. In DNA, the CDR3 is TGCGCCAGCAGCCAAGATAGCTGGACTAGCGAGAGAAACAATGAGCAGTTCTTC. Amino acids: CASSQDSWTSERNNEQFF. This rearrangement joins TRBV4-3 to TRBJ2-1; 9 bases map to TRBD2. Germline CDR1 reads LGHNA; CDR2 reads YSLEER. V dropped 0 bases and J dropped 5; count of bases not matched to a gene: 11. This CDR3 has 18 amino acids.

This chain connects TRBV14 to TRBJ1-2; D remains unclear. Per the germline V gene, CDR1 is SGHDN and CDR2 is FVKESK. Trimming removed 4 bases from V and 1 base from J, with 10 bases in between. The CDR3 loop spans 14 amino acids. The CDR3 is CASSPRMDNYGYTF. In nucleotides, the CDR3 is TGTGCCAGCAGCCCACGGATGGATAACTATGGCTACACCTTC.

This clonotype appeared a few times. The V call is TRBV12-3 or TRBV12-4, the J call TRBJ2-7; 8 positions match TRBD2. V dropped 6 bases and J dropped 7; count of bases not matched to a gene: 5. The CDR3 has 12 amino acids. In DNA form, the CDR3 reads TGTGCCAGCAGGAGCGGGGGCTGGGAGCAGTACTTC. Protein sequence: CASRSGGWEQYF.

This clonotype was counted at least ten times. This CDR3 is CASSPSGSLEQFF. The DNA of the CDR3 is TGTGCCAGCAGCCCCAGCGGGAGTCTTGAGCAGTTCTTC. V and J are TRBV7-6 and TRBJ2-1; 8 nucleotides match TRBD2. Germline lookup yields CDR1 SGHVS and CDR2 FNYEAQ. The CDR3 is 13 residues long. V shed 5 bases, J shed 9 bases, and the junction held 6 bases outside the gene matches.

This clonotype was seen more than once but under ten times. V is TRBV12-3 or TRBV12-4 and J is TRBJ2-4; possible D gene TRBD1, 5 bases. Trimming took off 5 bases at V and 1 base at J, with 12 bases between the two ends. CDR3 length: 15 amino acids. The CDR3 sequence is CASSPSRDAKNIQYF. CDR3 in DNA: TGTGCCAGCAGTCCCTCCAGGGATGCCAAAAACATTCAGTACTTC.